The next 12 T cell receptor beta chains were all read from a single sample in a study of shared clonotypes between healthy human individuals. Produced via immunoSEQ multiplex PCR; TCRdb's table is partial and in-frame only. The data hold about 79,000 clones, with 60% to 65% observed a single time. Sequencing was carried out using memory CD8+ T cells sorted from blood. Subset in this sample: CD45RO+ cells pooled with CCR7-negative TemRA cells. These receptors originate from a young man in good health.

This clone was found many times. This sequence joins TRBV27 and TRBJ2-3; no definite D call. This CDR3 region has 12 residues. CDR1 and CDR2 from the germline V gene are MNHEY and SMNVEV (reference sequence). Trimming pared 8 bases from V and 5 bases from J, leaving 11 bases between. CDR3 in amino acids: CASGLLEDTQYF. The CDR3 DNA sequence: TGTGCCAGCGGCCTTCTAGAAGATACGCAGTATTTT.

The chain couples TRBV2 to TRBJ2-7, with a weak D call TRBD1 (6 bases). V lost 4 bases and J lost 9, with 22 bases in between. CDR1 SNHLY and CDR2 FYNNEI come from the germline V gene. This CDR3 spans 15 amino acids. CDR3 nucleotide sequence: TGTGCCAGCAGTGGGCGCCACCGGGACATCTCAGGGCAGTACTTC. It encodes CASSGRHRDISGQYF. Using reference TRBV2 and TRBJ2-7 for the parts outside the CDR3, the full variable domain is EPEVTQTPSHQVTQMGQEVILRCVPISNHLYFYWYRQILGQKVEFLVSFYNNEISEKSEIFDDQFSVERPDGSNFTLKIRSTKLEDSAMYFCASSGRHRDISGQYFGPGTRLTVT.

The J gene is TRBJ1-4, the V gene TRBV7-6, with D possibly matching TRBD1 (5 bases). Germline lookup yields CDR1 SGHVS and CDR2 FNYEAQ. This CDR3 contains 14 residues. The V end lost 1 base, the J end lost 6 bases, and 9 bases lay between the germline ends. The CDR3 nucleotides are TGTGCCAGCAGCTTAGTGGACACGGATGAAAAACTGTTTTTT. Translated: CASSLVDTDEKLFF.

Only one count was recorded for this clone. The CDR3 coding sequence is TGTGCCAGCAGTTTAGAGGCGGCTAGCCTCCCCTCCTACAATGAGCAGTTCTTC. It yields the protein CASSLEAASLPSYNEQFF. The chain links TRBV28 to TRBJ2-1, with D maybe TRBD2 (5 bases). The V end was cut by 2 bases, the J end by 0 bases, with 17 bases between. Germline CDR1 reads MDHEN; CDR2 reads SYDVKM. The CDR3 runs 18 residues.

The sample holds a few counts of this clone. The chain has TRBV5-4 and TRBJ2-7, with 10 bases that match TRBD2. Germline CDR1 SGHNT, CDR2 YYREEE (reference sequence). After removal of 3 bases from V and 6 bases from J, the junction contained 9 bases not matched to a gene. The CDR3 is made up of 15 amino acids. CDR3 nucleotide sequence: TGTGCCAGCAGCTCACGGTCGCTAGCGGGAGTCGAGCAGTACTTC. Translating it yields CASSSRSLAGVEQYF. Looking up the rest from reference TRBV5-4 and TRBJ2-7 gives the full variable domain: ETGVTQSPTHLIKTRGQQVTLRCSSQSGHNTVSWYQQALGQGPQFIFQYYREEENGRGNFPPRFSGLQFPNYSSELNVNALELDDSALYLCASSSRSLAGVEQYFGPGTRLTVT.

This chain connects TRBV4-1 to TRBJ2-7; D remains unclear. This CDR3 spans 11 amino acids. V lost 6 bases to trimming and J lost 7 bases, with 10 bases between them. Germline CDR1 and CDR2: MGHRA and YSYEKL. The CDR3 protein is CASSHLGEQYF. CDR3 nucleotide sequence: TGCGCCAGCAGTCACTTGGGAGAGCAGTACTTC.

Judged by abundance, this clone is medium-sized. Other DNA sequences of this sample code for an identical CDR3. V is TRBV6-1 and J is TRBJ2-7; 10 positions agree with TRBD2. J was trimmed by 2 bases and V by 0 bases; bases with no gene match: 1. Germline CDR1 reads MNHNS; CDR2 reads SASEGT. This CDR3 contains 15 residues. CDR3 residues: CASSEALAGAYEQYF. CDR3 nucleotides: TGTGCCAGCAGTGAAGCGCTAGCGGGAGCCTACGAGCAGTACTTC.

V and J are TRBV11-2 and TRBJ2-7; TRBD2 matches at 7 bases. Germline V gene lookup returns CDR1 SGHAT and CDR2 FQNNGV. After removal of 7 bases from V and 4 bases from J, the junction contained 16 bases not matched to a gene. The CDR3 totals 16 residues. The CDR3, as DNA: TGTGCCAGCACCCTTGGGAGGGGCCGTAAGGTGTACGAGCAGTACTTC. Its translation: CASTLGRGRKVYEQYF.

This clone was detected once. The chain has TRBV9 and TRBJ2-7, with TRBD1 matching 9 bases. The CDR3 extends over 18 amino acids. V gave up 3 bases and J gave up 7 bases; unmatched junction bases: 20. The germline CDR1 and CDR2 sequences are SGDLS and YYNGEE. The CDR3 bases are TGTGCCAGCAGCGCCTCTAGTCGGTTGGACAGGGGCCAGAGTGAGCAGTACTTC. This encodes CASSASSRLDRGQSEQYF.

The rearrangement joins TRBV6-5 to TRBJ2-2; 7 positions agree with TRBD2. CDR1 MNHEY and CDR2 SVGAGI come from the germline V gene. This CDR3 comprises 14 residues. J gave up 4 bases and V 10 bases, and 9 bases lay outside the gene matches. CDR3 sequence reads: CATRAGVGTGELFF. As DNA, the CDR3 is TGTGCCACCCGGGCGGGGGTGGGCACCGGGGAGCTGTTTTTT.

The chain carries TRBV6-6 and TRBJ1-1; D is perhaps TRBD1 (5 bases). The CDR3 consists of 13 residues. V was pared by 3 bases and J by 5 bases, with 10 bases between. From germline, CDR1 is MNHNY and CDR2 SVGAGI (reference sequence). CDR3 coding DNA: TGTGCCAGCAGTTATTCTGGGGGGACTGAAGCTTTCTTT. Translation gives CASSYSGGTEAFF.

In this sample, this clone turned up many times. Other DNA sequences in the same sample also yield this CDR3. The chain employs TRBV6-4 and TRBJ2-2; D gene ambiguous. The V gene lost 3 bases and the J gene lost 4 bases, with 6 bases spanning the gap. Per the germline V gene, CDR1 is MRHNA and CDR2 is SNTAGT. This CDR3 spans 13 amino acids. This chain's CDR3 is CASSDGSTGELFF. CDR3 DNA sequence: TGTGCCAGCAGTGATGGAAGCACCGGGGAGCTGTTTTTT.